The 29 T cell receptor beta chains listed next were all sequenced from one sample in a study of T cell clones after liver transplantation. The method was immunoSEQ multiplex PCR; TCRdb's version includes in-frame clones alone and lacks a portion of them. This table holds roughly 80,000 clones, nearly 85% found once. The source material was CD4+ T cells from blood, sampled almost 47 months after liver transplant. The receptors were gathered from a human patient who received a liver transplant. Some T cells here may be from the graft donor.

This clone was seen only once. The chain combines TRBV29-1 with TRBJ1-1, with D possibly matching TRBD1 (5 bases). Trimming stripped 5 bases from V and 0 bases from J, with 16 bases between. Germline V CDR1 and CDR2: SQVTM, ANQGSEA. The CDR3 has 15 residues. CDR3 loop: CSVPTGRMLNTEAFF. DNA of the CDR3: TGCAGCGTTCCGACGGGACGGATGTTGAACACTGAAGCTTTCTTT.

The count of this clone is one. The chain is built from TRBV5-1 and TRBJ2-7; D is unresolved. V shed 0 bases and J shed 1 base, with 8 bases lying between them. Per germline, CDR1 SGHRS and CDR2 YFSETQ. CDR3 length: 14 amino acids. CDR3: CASSLAGRSYEQYF. The CDR3 DNA reads TGCGCCAGCAGCTTGGCGGGCAGGTCCTACGAGCAGTACTTC. Looking up the rest from reference TRBV5-1 and TRBJ2-7 gives the full variable domain: KAGVTQTPRYLIKTRGQQVTLSCSPISGHRSVSWYQQTPGQGLQFLFEYFSETQRNKGNFPGRFSGRQFSNSRSEMNVSTLELGDSALYLCASSLAGRSYEQYFGPGTRLTVT.

J is TRBJ2-1 and V is TRBV28; maybe TRBD1 (5 bases). The CDR3 sequence is 12 residues long. V dropped 1 base and J dropped 10 bases, with 8 bases sitting between them. The germline V gene has CDR1 MDHEN and CDR2 SYDVKM. The CDR3 here is CASSLSGMEQFF. The CDR3, as DNA: TGTGCCAGCAGTTTATCAGGGATGGAGCAGTTCTTC.

The chain links TRBV2 to TRBJ2-5, with 12 bases lining up with TRBD2. V shed 8 bases, J shed 2 bases, and the junction held 9 bases outside the gene matches. The CDR3 sequence is 16 residues long. CDR1 and CDR2 from the germline V gene are SNHLY and FYNNEI. The CDR3 sequence is CASRRTSGVTQETQYF. The CDR3 nucleotides are TGTGCCAGCCGGAGGACTAGCGGGGTTACTCAAGAGACCCAGTACTTC.

The sample holds a few counts of this clone. The V gene is TRBV2, the J gene TRBJ1-2; D not certain. Trimming cost V 8 bases and J 5 bases, with 18 bases left between them. There are 14 residues in the CDR3. Germline CDR1 is SNHLY and CDR2 is FYNNEI. CDR3 sequence: CASRLDGNRYGYTF. In DNA form, the CDR3 reads TGTGCCAGCCGTTTAGACGGGAACCGATATGGCTACACCTTC.

The chain is built from TRBV29-1 and TRBJ1-3; D remains unclear. This CDR3 has 13 amino acids. Germline V gene lookup returns CDR1 SQVTM and CDR2 ANQGSEA. Between the trimmed V and J ends, which lost 5 bases and 4 bases, there was a span of 12 bases. The chain's CDR3 is CSVWVGRGNTIYF. The DNA for the CDR3 is TGCAGCGTTTGGGTGGGAAGGGGAAACACCATATATTTT.

Concerning this clone itself: A read error may produce the germline difference seen at one junction end. The same CDR3 arises from other DNA sequences in this sample as well. This sequence joins TRBV18 and TRBJ1-4, with TRBD1 identical over 8 bases. This CDR3 is built from 15 residues. Germline-derived CDR1 and CDR2 are KGHSH and LQKENI. This CDR3 is CASSPPTGEREKLFF. DNA for the CDR3: TGTGCCAGTTCACCACCGACAGGGGAGCGTGAAAAACTGTTTTTT.

This chain links TRBV4-1 with TRBJ1-2; 7 bases match TRBD1. Germline CDR1 is MGHRA and CDR2 is YSYEKL. This CDR3 has 15 amino acids. V shed 0 bases, J shed 6 bases, and the junction held 7 bases outside the gene matches. The CDR3 DNA follows: TGCGCCAGCAGCCAAGATGCCAGGGGGTGGGATGGCTACACCTTC. Its protein product is CASSQDARGWDGYTF.

This chain uses TRBV25-1 with TRBJ1-3; maybe TRBD1 (5 bases). Per the germline V gene, CDR1 is MGHDK and CDR2 is SYGVNS. The V gene lost 7 bases and the J gene lost 5 bases, with 18 bases spanning the gap. The length of the CDR3 is 15 residues. CDR3 amino acids: CASMQGIPGRNTIYF. CDR3 bases: TGTGCCAGCATGCAGGGTATCCCGGGCCGAAACACCATATATTTT.

The chain's CDR3 is CASSSTDRGFGYTF. As DNA, the CDR3 is TGTGCCAGCAGTTCAACCGACAGGGGTTTTGGCTACACCTTC. The chain links TRBV28 to TRBJ1-2; 8 nucleotides match TRBD1. Germline CDR1 MDHEN, CDR2 SYDVKM. V gave up 4 bases and J gave up 7 bases; unmatched junction bases: 8. There are 14 residues in the CDR3.

V usage is TRBV6-6 and J usage is TRBJ2-2; D gene unclear. The germline gives CDR1 MNHNY, CDR2 SVGAGI (reference sequence). The V and J ends lost 2 bases and 4 bases respectively, with 8 bases between them. The CDR3 runs 14 residues. The CDR3 here is CASSYRRPTGELFF. The CDR3 region has the DNA TGTGCCAGCAGTTACCGCAGGCCCACCGGGGAGCTGTTTTTT.

The chain uses TRBV19 and TRBJ1-2, with 7 nucleotides matching TRBD1. Looked up from germline, CDR1 is LNHDA and CDR2 is SQIVND (reference sequence). The CDR3 spans 12 residues. V dropped 5 bases and J dropped 6; count of bases not matched to a gene: 3. The CDR3 reads CASSRQGNGYTF. The DNA of the CDR3 is TGTGCCAGTAGTCGACAGGGAAATGGCTACACCTTC.

This clone came up a few times. The chain links TRBV14 to TRBJ2-5, with D unresolved. V shed 1 base and J shed 1 base, with 7 bases lying between them. This CDR3 region has 14 residues. Germline loops: CDR1 SGHDN, CDR2 FVKESK. The CDR3 sequence: CASSQVRVQETQYF. The CDR3, as DNA: TGTGCCAGCAGCCAAGTTCGGGTCCAAGAGACCCAGTACTTC.

This clone was recorded only once. Additional DNA sequences in this sample encode the identical CDR3. The chain employs TRBV29-1 and TRBJ1-2, with a weak D call TRBD1 (6 bases). V lost 4 bases, J lost 4 bases, and 16 bases lay in between. There are 14 residues in the CDR3. Germline V CDR1 and CDR2: SQVTM, ANQGSEA. The CDR3 protein is CSVGAGGGGYGYTF. DNA of the CDR3: TGCAGCGTTGGCGCGGGGGGCGGGGGCTATGGCTACACCTTC.

The gene calls are TRBV9 and TRBJ1-2; D perhaps matches TRBD1 (6 bases). Trimming cost V 3 bases and J 5 bases, with 11 bases left between them. Germline CDR1 and CDR2: SGDLS and YYNGEE. The CDR3 runs 13 residues. The CDR3 DNA reads as TGTGCCAGCAGCGCCAATCAGGGGTATGGCTACACCTTC. Translated: CASSANQGYGYTF.

The chain is built from TRBV28 and TRBJ2-3, with 11 bases lining up with TRBD2. V lost 4 bases and J lost 1; bases outside the gene matches: 7. CDR1 is MDHEN, CDR2 SYDVKM, per germline. The CDR3 has 17 amino acids. CDR3 sequence: CASSSPGLAVGTDTQYF. The CDR3 DNA is TGTGCCAGCAGTTCCCCGGGACTAGCGGTCGGCACAGATACGCAGTATTTT.

The rearrangement uses TRBV10-1 and TRBJ1-3; possibly TRBD1 for D (5 bases). Trimming pared 0 bases from V and 2 bases from J, leaving 8 bases between. CDR1 and CDR2 (germline): WNHNN, SYGVQD (reference sequence). CDR3 length equals 15 residues. The CDR3 here is CASSESGGPGNTIYF. CDR3 sequence (DNA): TGCGCCAGCAGTGAGTCGGGGGGTCCTGGAAACACCATATATTTT.

CDR3 sequence reads: CASSEAANYGYTF. CDR3 sequence (DNA): TGTGCCAGCAGTGAAGCTGCTAACTATGGCTACACCTTC. The rearrangement links TRBV6-1 to TRBJ1-2, with D unresolved. CDR1 is MNHNS, CDR2 SASEGT, per germline. Trimming pared 0 bases from V and 0 bases from J, leaving 2 bases between. This CDR3 spans 13 amino acids.

This clone was observed a few times. This chain uses TRBV27 with TRBJ1-2; the D gene is possibly TRBD1 (5 bases). Germline values: CDR1 MNHEY, CDR2 SMNVEV (reference sequence). V gave up 4 bases and J gave up 1 base, with 13 bases separating them. The CDR3 loop spans 15 amino acids. CDR3 protein: CASSSLVTVNYGYTF. CDR3 coding DNA: TGTGCCAGCAGTTCCCTCGTGACAGTTAACTATGGCTACACCTTC.

CDR3 DNA sequence: TGCGCCAGCAGCACGGACAGGCCAGGGAACACTGAAGCTTTCTTT. This encodes CASSTDRPGNTEAFF. This chain connects TRBV5-1 to TRBJ1-1, with 7 bases lining up with TRBD1. In germline, CDR1 is SGHRS, CDR2 YFSETQ. V lost 4 bases to trimming and J lost 1 base; unmatched junction nucleotides: 7. This CDR3 region has 15 residues.

The table lists this clone with a count of one. The chain employs TRBV11-2 and TRBJ1-3; D not certain. The CDR3 covers 17 residues. V was cut by 1 base and J by 0 bases, with 13 bases left in between. Per germline, CDR1 SGHAT and CDR2 FQNNGV. CDR3 in DNA: TGTGCCAGCAGCTTAGTGTTAACATCTAGCTCTGGAAACACCATATATTTT. Residues: CASSLVLTSSSGNTIYF.

The chain couples TRBV30 to TRBJ2-7; D unclear. The CDR3 is 13 residues long. The germline CDR1 and CDR2 sequences are GTSNPN and SVGIG (reference sequence). V was clipped by 2 bases and J by 0 bases, with 8 bases between them. This CDR3 is CAWSRSDSYEQYF. The CDR3 bases are TGTGCCTGGAGTCGAAGCGACTCCTACGAGCAGTACTTC.

The chain couples TRBV27 to TRBJ2-3; a weak D match, TRBD2 (5 bases). This CDR3 region has 16 residues. V gave up 1 base and J gave up 0 bases, with 11 bases separating them. The germline gives CDR1 MNHEY, CDR2 SMNVEV (reference sequence). CDR3 DNA: TGTGCCAGCAGTTTATTGGGTCTAGCTAGCACAGATACGCAGTATTTT. This codes for CASSLLGLASTDTQYF.

The V call is TRBV7-9, the J call TRBJ2-7; D is uncertain. The CDR3 loop spans 14 amino acids. With 1 base removed from V and 1 base from J, the gap between germline ends came to 8 bases. Per germline, CDR1 SEHNR and CDR2 FQNEAQ (reference sequence). CDR3 sequence reads: CASSLVGQSYEQYF. The CDR3 DNA reads TGTGCCAGCAGCTTAGTGGGCCAGTCCTACGAGCAGTACTTC.

CDR3 amino acids: CASSGDTRLYGYTF. The DNA for the CDR3 is TGTGCCAGCAGTGGGGACACAAGACTGTATGGCTACACCTTC. The chain couples TRBV6-5 to TRBJ1-2; TRBD1 is a possible D gene (6 bases). This CDR3 has 14 residues. Germline V gives CDR1 MNHEY, CDR2 SVGAGI. V lost 5 bases and J lost 5, with 15 bases in between.

This chain joins TRBV19 and TRBJ2-1, with TRBD2 matching 9 bases. This CDR3 is 18 amino acids long. Germline V gene data show CDR1 as LNHDA and CDR2 as SQIVND (reference sequence). J gave up 6 bases and V 6 bases, and 18 bases lay outside the gene matches. The CDR3 reads CASRPLRRLAGLSNEQFF. The CDR3 nucleotides read TGTGCCAGTAGACCCCTACGAAGGCTAGCGGGATTATCCAATGAGCAGTTCTTC. The whole variable domain, filled in from reference TRBV19 and TRBJ2-1, reads DGGITQSPKYLFRKEGQNVTLSCEQNLNHDAMYWYRQDPGQGLRLIYYSQIVNDFQKGDIAEGYSVSREKKESFPLTVTSAQKNPTAFYLCASRPLRRLAGLSNEQFFGPGTRLTVL.

The genes are TRBV28 and TRBJ2-7, with 11 bases identical to TRBD1. The CDR3 covers 15 residues. V trimming: 4 bases; J trimming: 2 bases; junction bases outside the gene matches: 4. Germline V gives CDR1 MDHEN, CDR2 SYDVKM. The CDR3 protein is CASSYGDRGAYEQYF. The CDR3, as DNA: TGTGCCAGCAGTTATGGGGACAGGGGGGCCTACGAGCAGTACTTC.

The genes are TRBV5-4 and TRBJ2-5; 9 nucleotides match TRBD2. V shed 1 base, J shed 5 bases, and the junction held 12 bases outside the gene matches. The CDR3 contains 17 residues. The germline CDR1 and CDR2 sequences are SGHNT and YYREEE (reference sequence). CDR3 region: CASSLSAVAGGLETQYF. In nucleotides, the CDR3 is TGTGCCAGCAGCTTGTCTGCAGTCGCGGGAGGGCTTGAGACCCAGTACTTC.

This chain joins TRBV7-9 and TRBJ2-5, with 12 bases lining up with TRBD2. CDR1 and CDR2 (germline): SEHNR, FQNEAQ (reference sequence). The length of the CDR3 is 15 residues. V trimming: 8 bases; J trimming: 4 bases; junction bases outside the gene matches: 8. The CDR3 sequence: CASLGTGLAGETQYF. DNA for the CDR3: TGTGCCAGCTTAGGGACGGGACTAGCGGGAGAGACCCAGTACTTC. Full variable domain (outside the CDR3, taken from reference TRBV7-9 and TRBJ2-5): DTGVSQNPRHKITKRGQNVTFRCDPISEHNRLYWYRQTLGQGPEFLTYFQNEAQLEKSRLLSDRFSAERPKGSFSTLEIQRTEQGDSAMYLCASLGTGLAGETQYFGPGTRLLVL.